The rows below give T cell receptor beta chains drawn from one sample of a study of shared clonotypes between healthy human individuals. Assay used: immunoSEQ multiplex PCR; TCRdb lists only in-frame clones, some missing. The data show 660,000 or so clones, about 95% seen once. Sequenced: naive CD8+ T cells sorted from blood. The source is a woman in her 30s in good health. CDR3s include the opening cysteine and the closing phenylalanine or tryptophan. Each record gives: V gene, D gene, J gene, clone size, CDR3 protein, CDR3 DNA. D genes are given only for firm matches. Some rows mark clone size as missing; the rest say once, few, many or name a class of expanded clone.

TRBV27,.,TRBJ2-7,.,CASSPTMGLPSREQYF,TGTGCCAGCAGTCCAACCATGGGACTTCCCTCCAGGGAGCAGTACTTC
TRBV27,.,TRBJ2-7,.,CASRVQQTYEQYF,TGTGCCAGCAGGGTACAGCAAACCTACGAGCAGTACTTC
TRBV5-6,TRBD1,TRBJ2-7,.,CASSPMGQGLGEQYF,TGTGCCAGCAGCCCCATGGGACAGGGCCTCGGCGAGCAGTACTTC
TRBV5-1,TRBD2,TRBJ2-1,.,CASSFTSGHYNEQFF,TGCGCCAGCAGCTTTACTAGCGGGCACTACAATGAGCAGTTCTTC
TRBV7-9,.,TRBJ2-5,.,CASRDSQETQYF,TGTGCCAGCAGGGACAGTCAAGAGACCCAGTACTTC
TRBV13,.,TRBJ2-5,.,CASSLRGTQLEETQYF,TGTGCCAGCAGCTTACGTGGGACGCAGTTGGAAGAGACCCAGTACTTC
TRBV19,.,TRBJ1-2,.,CASSIDEAYYGYTF,TGTGCCAGTAGTATAGACGAGGCCTACTATGGCTACACCTTC
TRBV30,TRBD1,TRBJ2-7,.,CAWSTETGVARYGYEQYF,TGTGCCTGGAGCACCGAGACAGGGGTAGCCAGATACGGCTACGAGCAGTACTTC
TRBV28,.,TRBJ2-7,.,CASSSTRLRDYEQYF,TGTGCCAGCAGTTCCACCCGCCTGCGTGACTACGAGCAGTACTTC
TRBV29-1,.,TRBJ2-7,.,CSVATGDGSYEQYF,TGCAGCGTTGCGACTGGCGACGGCTCCTACGAGCAGTACTTC
TRBV19,.,TRBJ1-1,.,CASTPTGTLGNEAFF,TGTGCCAGTACTCCCACCGGGACCCTCGGTAATGAAGCTTTCTTT
TRBV19,.,TRBJ2-7,once,CASNPTQGSYEQYF,TGTGCCAGTAATCCCACGCAGGGGTCCTACGAGCAGTACTTC
TRBV9,TRBD2,TRBJ2-3,.,CASSSPSGGTDTQYF,TGTGCCAGCAGCTCCCCTTCGGGAGGGACAGATACGCAGTATTTT
TRBV7-9,TRBD2,TRBJ2-7,.,CASISSGYEQYF,TGTGCCAGCATATCTAGCGGCTACGAGCAGTACTTC